The 28 T cell receptor beta chains listed next were all sequenced from one sample in a study of beta chain features in type 1 diabetes. Findings and caveats of the study: Type 1 diabetes patients had moderately but significantly shorter TCRB CDR3s in all four CD4+ subsets.

The study reverse transcribed the entire isolated RNA, so it sequenced expressed TCRB transcripts. Sequencing used immunoSEQ multiplex PCR; TCRdb keeps in-frame clones, though not all of them. Among about 400,000 clones, about 12% were seen once, and the ten largest hold about 0.01%. No cognate antigen is known for these TCRs. Material: naive CD4+ T cells from blood. The source is a woman under 30 with type 1 diabetes.

This clone was seen only a few times. The CDR3: CASSVDSSGNTIYF. The CDR3 DNA is TGTGCCAGCAGCGTAGACAGCTCTGGAAACACCATATATTTT. V and J are TRBV9 and TRBJ1-3; D unclear. The CDR3 is 14 amino acids. The ends were cut back, 0 bases at V and 0 bases at J, with 4 bases in the middle. Germline CDR1 is SGDLS and CDR2 is YYNGEE.

This chain connects TRBV18 to TRBJ2-1; TRBD1 aligns across 7 bases. The V gene's germline CDR1 is KGHSH and CDR2 LQKENI. Trimming cost V 4 bases and J 6 bases; bases outside gene matches: 6. CDR3 length equals 14 residues. In nucleotides, the CDR3 is TGTGCCAGCTCACAGACCAGGGACAGCAATGAGCAGTTCTTC. Protein: CASSQTRDSNEQFF.

The V and J genes are TRBV7-3 and TRBJ1-1; D is perhaps TRBD1 (6 bases). The CDR3 contains 15 residues. In germline, CDR1 is SGHTA, CDR2 FQGTGA. V was cut by 4 bases and J by 4 bases, with 16 bases left in between. The CDR3 loop is CASSSMTGGSTEAFF. The DNA of the CDR3 is TGTGCCAGCAGCTCCATGACAGGTGGTTCCACTGAAGCTTTCTTT.

This chain joins TRBV5-1 and TRBJ2-1; 13 nucleotides line up with TRBD2. Germline V gene data show CDR1 as SGHRS and CDR2 as YFSETQ. V shed 0 bases, J shed 7 bases, and the junction held 7 bases outside the gene matches. CDR3 size: 17 residues. The CDR3 nucleotides are TGCGCCAGCAGCTTGGATCCGGGACTAGCGGGACGGAATGAGCAGTTCTTC. This encodes CASSLDPGLAGRNEQFF.

The chain uses TRBV5-1 and TRBJ2-2, with TRBD1 identical over 9 bases. Per the germline V gene, CDR1 is SGHRS and CDR2 is YFSETQ. With V trimmed by 4 bases and J by 2 bases, 9 bases remained unmatched. The CDR3 length is 17 residues. CDR3 DNA sequence: TGCGCCAGCAGCGGCGAAAGGACAGGGGTTAACACCGGGGAGCTGTTTTTT. As protein: CASSGERTGVNTGELFF.

V and J are TRBV28 and TRBJ2-7, with D perhaps matching TRBD1 (5 bases). In germline, CDR1 is MDHEN, CDR2 SYDVKM. The ends were cut back, 6 bases at V and 2 bases at J, with 14 bases in the middle. The CDR3 extends over 14 amino acids. This chain's CDR3 is CASRRPGIAYEQYF. The CDR3 bases are TGTGCCAGCAGGCGGCCAGGGATTGCCTACGAGCAGTACTTC.

The table lists this clone with a few counts. This chain uses TRBV9 with TRBJ2-1, with TRBD2 as a possible D gene (5 bases). CDR3 length: 15 amino acids. The V end was cut by 0 bases, the J end by 8 bases, with 15 bases between. Germline V CDR1 and CDR2: SGDLS, YYNGEE. CDR3 in DNA: TGTGCCAGCAGCGTAGCGGGTAGCGCGACCCATGAGCAGTTCTTC. Residues: CASSVAGSATHEQFF. The complete variable domain, with remaining parts taken from reference TRBV9 and TRBJ2-1, reads DSGVTQTPKHLITATGQRVTLRCSPRSGDLSVYWYQQSLDQGLQFLIQYYNGEERAKGNILERFSAQQFPDLHSELNLSSLELGDSALYFCASSVAGSATHEQFFGPGTRLTVL.

The rearrangement links TRBV18 to TRBJ1-1, with TRBD1 identical over 9 bases. The V and J ends lost 3 bases and 1 base, in that order; junction bases with no gene match: 6. The CDR3 consists of 16 residues. CDR1 and CDR2 from the germline V gene are KGHSH and LQKENI. The CDR3 nucleotides are TGTGCCAGCTCACCTCGAAGGGGACAGGGGAACACTGAAGCTTTCTTT. This sequence encodes CASSPRRGQGNTEAFF.

In this sample, this clone turned up a few times. This rearrangement joins TRBV29-1 to TRBJ2-1; 11 bases are shared with TRBD2. Germline trimming cut 7 bases from V and 7 bases from J; bases unmatched to any gene: 9. CDR1 and CDR2 (germline): SQVTM, ANQGSEA. The CDR3 has 14 residues. The CDR3 nucleotides are TGCAGCGGGCTCCAACTAGCGGGAGAGAATGAGCAGTTCTTC. Amino acids: CSGLQLAGENEQFF.

The chain employs TRBV5-4 and TRBJ1-1; D is unclear. V was pared by 1 base and J by 3 bases, with 4 bases between. This CDR3 is built from 12 residues. The V gene's germline CDR1 is SGHNT and CDR2 YYREEE (reference sequence). Here the CDR3 reads CASSLRDTEAFF. The CDR3 DNA follows: TGTGCCAGCAGCTTGCGGGACACTGAAGCTTTCTTT.

In this sample, this clone turned up a few times. The chain uses TRBV15 and TRBJ2-7; TRBD1 aligns across 8 bases. The CDR3 has 15 residues. V lost 3 bases and J lost 2; bases outside the gene matches: 6. Per the germline V gene, CDR1 is LNHNV and CDR2 is YYDKDF (reference sequence). CDR3 loop: CATSRTGTGTYEQYF. The CDR3 nucleotides are TGTGCCACCAGCAGGACCGGGACAGGAACCTACGAGCAGTACTTC.

The chain couples TRBV4-3 to TRBJ1-1; tentative D call: TRBD1 (5 bases). The CDR3 spans 16 residues. Germline CDR1 and CDR2: LGHNA and YSLEER. V lost 0 bases and J 1 base, leaving 12 bases between the germline ends. In nucleotides, the CDR3 is TGCGCCAGCAGCCAAGATGGGACTGGGGGGAACACTGAAGCTTTCTTT. Protein: CASSQDGTGGNTEAFF.

Only a few counts were recorded for this clone. The chain has TRBV11-3 and TRBJ2-3, with 7 bases that match TRBD2. The CDR3 extends over 15 amino acids. Germline CDR1 reads SGHNT; CDR2 reads YENEEA. Unmatched junction bases numbered 9, after V lost 5 bases and J lost 4 bases. CDR3 bases: TGTGCCAGCAGCGCACGGGAGGTATTTCCAGATACGCAGTATTTT. This encodes CASSAREVFPDTQYF.

This clone was recorded a few times. The genes are TRBV11-2 and TRBJ1-1; D gene uncertain. The V end lost 0 bases, the J end lost 6 bases, and 14 bases lay between the germline ends. The length of the CDR3 is 15 residues. The V gene's germline CDR1 is SGHAT and CDR2 FQNNGV. The CDR3 sequence: CASSLDRTGWAEAFF. CDR3 nucleotides: TGTGCCAGCAGCTTAGATCGTACGGGGTGGGCTGAAGCTTTCTTT.

The rearrangement uses TRBV11-1 and TRBJ2-2, with 8 bases lining up with TRBD2. Germline CDR1 SGHAT, CDR2 FQDESV (reference sequence). This CDR3 spans 15 amino acids. V was pared by 2 bases and J by 4 bases, with 3 bases of the junction left unmatched. The CDR3 bases are TGTGCCAGCAGCTTAAGCGGGAGTGGCACCGGGGAGCTGTTTTTT. This translates into CASSLSGSGTGELFF.

This clone showed up just a few times. The rearrangement uses TRBV11-3 and TRBJ2-1; D might be TRBD1 (6 bases). Trimming shortened V by 5 bases and J by 9 bases, and 23 bases separated the two germline ends. The CDR3 covers 16 residues. Germline-derived CDR1 and CDR2 are SGHNT and YENEEA. The CDR3 DNA follows: TGTGCCAGCAGCCAAAGGGTCAGGGGAACTCCAGGTGAGCAGTTCTTC. Translating it yields CASSQRVRGTPGEQFF.

This clone has only a few counts. The J gene is TRBJ2-1, the V gene TRBV15; D perhaps matches TRBD2 (7 bases). The CDR3 has 18 residues. Trimming stripped 3 bases from V and 2 bases from J, with 20 bases between. Germline values: CDR1 LNHNV, CDR2 YYDKDF (reference sequence). The CDR3 nucleotides read TGTGCCACCAGCAGTACGACGGGGGGCCAGGGGCCCTACAATGAGCAGTTCTTC. It codes for CATSSTTGGQGPYNEQFF.

The chain joins TRBV2 to TRBJ2-6, with unresolved D. In germline, CDR1 is SNHLY, CDR2 FYNNEI. V was clipped by 7 bases and J by 0 bases, with 10 bases between them. The CDR3 length is 15 residues. The CDR3 coding sequence is TGTGCCAGCATGAGAGAAACCTCTGGGGCCAACGTCCTGACTTTC. Protein product: CASMRETSGANVLTF.

This clone was observed a few times. The chain employs TRBV7-2 and TRBJ2-7, with TRBD2 matching over 7 bases. The ends lost 0 bases at V and 2 bases at J; junction bases unmatched: 4. In germline, CDR1 is SGHTA, CDR2 FQGNSA. The CDR3 is 15 amino acids. This CDR3 reads CASSLAAGDPYEQYF. In DNA, the CDR3 is TGTGCCAGCAGCTTAGCGGCGGGAGACCCCTACGAGCAGTACTTC.

This clone was observed a few times. V usage is TRBV28 and J usage is TRBJ1-1, with D unclear. The germline V gene encodes CDR1 MDHEN and CDR2 SYDVKM. Trimming left V 8 bases short and J 1 base short, with 11 bases between. The CDR3 is 13 amino acids. CDR3 bases: TGTGCCAGCGGAGTTACCACGAACACTGAAGCTTTCTTT. Its translation: CASGVTTNTEAFF.

This clone has just a few counts. The chain joins TRBV15 to TRBJ2-3; 8 bases match TRBD2. This CDR3 comprises 20 residues. The V gene's germline CDR1 is LNHNV and CDR2 YYDKDF (reference sequence). The junction had 20 bases not matched to a gene; V was cut back by 0 bases and J by 6 bases. CDR3 sequence (DNA): TGTGCCACCAGCAGAGATGTGGCTAGCGGGCTCTCCAATGGACTCGATACGCAGTATTTT. Its protein product is CATSRDVASGLSNGLDTQYF.

This clone appeared a few times. The chain joins TRBV9 to TRBJ2-2; 8 positions match TRBD2. The CDR3 is 15 amino acids. Germline loops: CDR1 SGDLS, CDR2 YYNGEE. J gave up 4 bases and V 0 bases, and 2 bases lay outside the gene matches. The CDR3 coding sequence is TGTGCCAGCAGCGTAGCCGGGACTAGCACCGGGGAGCTGTTTTTT. Amino acid sequence: CASSVAGTSTGELFF.

V and J are TRBV18 and TRBJ2-4; the D gene is possibly TRBD1 (6 bases). This CDR3 has 14 amino acids. Looked up from germline, CDR1 is KGHSH and CDR2 is LQKENI. With 3 bases removed from V and 0 bases from J, the gap between germline ends came to 6 bases. The CDR3 reads CASSPGAAKNIQYF. The DNA for the CDR3 is TGTGCCAGCTCACCGGGGGCAGCCAAAAACATTCAGTACTTC. Together with reference TRBV18 and TRBJ2-4, the CDR3 gives the full variable domain: NAGVMQNPRHLVRRRGQEARLRCSPMKGHSHVYWYRQLPEEGLKFMVYLQKENIIDESGMPKERFSAEFPKEGPSILRIQQVVRGDSAAYFCASSPGAAKNIQYFGAGTRLSVL.

The rearrangement uses TRBV12-5 and TRBJ1-1, with D hard to call. Deletions cut 1 base from V and 8 bases from J, with 11 bases between. The CDR3 has 13 amino acids. Germline CDR1 and CDR2: LGHNT and FRNRAP. The DNA for the CDR3 is TGTGCTAGTGGTTTGGGGGTCGGGAGGGAAGCTTTCTTT. Protein sequence: CASGLGVGREAFF.

The chain links TRBV19 to TRBJ1-5, with a weak D call TRBD1 (5 bases). CDR1 LNHDA and CDR2 SQIVND come from the germline V gene (reference sequence). V shed 4 bases and J shed 3 bases, with 16 bases lying between them. The CDR3 totals 16 residues. The CDR3 is CASSTPRQTLNQPQHF. The CDR3 DNA sequence: TGTGCCAGTAGTACCCCGAGACAGACTCTCAATCAGCCCCAGCATTTT.

This clone was found a few times. The rearrangement links TRBV28 to TRBJ2-7; TRBD2 might be the D (6 bases). Germline CDR1 is MDHEN and CDR2 is SYDVKM. V lost 7 bases, J lost 6 bases, and 16 bases lay in between. There are 13 residues in the CDR3. As DNA, the CDR3 is TGTGCCAGCACACCCGGGACTCTTCTCGAGCAGTACTTC. Its protein is CASTPGTLLEQYF.

The chain uses TRBV20-1 and TRBJ2-1; D is uncertain. Trimming left V 6 bases short and J 6 bases short, with 9 bases between. The CDR3 runs to 11 residues. CDR1 DFQATT and CDR2 SNEGSKA come from the germline V gene (reference sequence). CDR3 sequence (DNA): TGCAGTGCGGAGCCCCGCAATGAGCAGTTCTTC. Protein product: CSAEPRNEQFF.

This clone was detected only a few times. The rearrangement uses TRBV7-9 and TRBJ2-6; D is unclear. From germline, CDR1 is SEHNR and CDR2 FQNEAQ (reference sequence). V dropped 8 bases and J dropped 1 base, with 12 bases sitting between them. This CDR3 spans 15 amino acids. CDR3 in DNA: TGTGCCAGCGGGCCCTTCCAATCTGGGGCCAACGTCCTGACTTTC. The encoded protein is CASGPFQSGANVLTF.